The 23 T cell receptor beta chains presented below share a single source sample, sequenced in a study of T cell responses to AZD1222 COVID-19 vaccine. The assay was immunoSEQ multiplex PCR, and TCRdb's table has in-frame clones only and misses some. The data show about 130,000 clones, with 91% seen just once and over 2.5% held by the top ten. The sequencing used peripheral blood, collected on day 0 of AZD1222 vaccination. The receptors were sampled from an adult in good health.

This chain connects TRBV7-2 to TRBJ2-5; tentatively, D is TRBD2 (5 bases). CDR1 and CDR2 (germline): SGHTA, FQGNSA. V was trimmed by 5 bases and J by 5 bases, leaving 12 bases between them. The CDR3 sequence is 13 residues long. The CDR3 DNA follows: TGTGCCAGCAGCCCCGTACGGAGGGAGACCCAGTACTTC. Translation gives CASSPVRRETQYF.

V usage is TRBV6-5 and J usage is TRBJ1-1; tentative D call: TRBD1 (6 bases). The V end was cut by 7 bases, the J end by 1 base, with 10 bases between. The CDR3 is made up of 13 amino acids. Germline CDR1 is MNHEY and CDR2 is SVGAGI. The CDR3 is CASNRAQNTEAFF. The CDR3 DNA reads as TGTGCCAGCAACAGGGCCCAGAACACTGAAGCTTTCTTT.

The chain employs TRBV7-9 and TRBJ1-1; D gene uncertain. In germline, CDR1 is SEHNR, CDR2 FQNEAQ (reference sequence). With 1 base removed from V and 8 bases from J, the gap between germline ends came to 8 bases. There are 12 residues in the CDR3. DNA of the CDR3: TGTGCCAGCAGCTTAGGGGGAGGGGAAGCTTTCTTT. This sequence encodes CASSLGGGEAFF. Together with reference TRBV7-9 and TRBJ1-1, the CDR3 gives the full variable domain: DTGVSQNPRHKITKRGQNVTFRCDPISEHNRLYWYRQTLGQGPEFLTYFQNEAQLEKSRLLSDRFSAERPKGSFSTLEIQRTEQGDSAMYLCASSLGGGEAFFGQGTRLTVV.

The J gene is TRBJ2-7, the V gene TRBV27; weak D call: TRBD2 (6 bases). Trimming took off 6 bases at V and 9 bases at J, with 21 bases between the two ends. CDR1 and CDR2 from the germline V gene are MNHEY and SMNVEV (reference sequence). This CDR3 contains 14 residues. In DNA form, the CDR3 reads TGTGCCAGCAGCCCGGGGGAGGTCTTAAGTGGGCAGTACTTC. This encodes CASSPGEVLSGQYF.

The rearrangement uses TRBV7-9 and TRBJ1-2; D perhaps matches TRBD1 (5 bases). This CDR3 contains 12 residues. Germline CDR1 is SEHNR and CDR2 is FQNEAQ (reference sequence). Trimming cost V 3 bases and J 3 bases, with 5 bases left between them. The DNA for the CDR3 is TGTGCCAGCAGCTTGGGGGACTATGGCTACACCTTC. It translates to CASSLGDYGYTF.

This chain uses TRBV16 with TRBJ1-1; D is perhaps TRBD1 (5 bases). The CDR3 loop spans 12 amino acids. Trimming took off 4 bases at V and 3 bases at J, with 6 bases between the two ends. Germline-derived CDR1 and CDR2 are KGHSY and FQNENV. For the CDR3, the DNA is TGTGCCAGCAGCCGGGGGGACACTGAAGCTTTCTTT. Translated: CASSRGDTEAFF. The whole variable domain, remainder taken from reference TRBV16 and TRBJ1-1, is GEEVAQTPKHLVRGEGQKAKLYCAPIKGHSYVFWYQQVLKNEFKFLISFQNENVFDETGMPKERFSAKCLPNSPCSLEIQATKLEDSAVYFCASSRGDTEAFFGQGTRLTVV.

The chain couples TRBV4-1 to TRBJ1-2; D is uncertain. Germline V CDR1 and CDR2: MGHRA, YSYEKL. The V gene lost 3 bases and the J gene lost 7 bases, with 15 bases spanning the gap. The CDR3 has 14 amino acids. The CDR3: CASSHANPVGGYTF. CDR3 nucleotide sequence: TGCGCCAGCAGCCACGCGAACCCAGTTGGTGGCTACACCTTC.

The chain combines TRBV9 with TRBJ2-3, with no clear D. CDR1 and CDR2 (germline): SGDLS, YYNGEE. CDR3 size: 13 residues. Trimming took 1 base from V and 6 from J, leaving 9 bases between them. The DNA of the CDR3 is TGTGCCAGCAGCGTAATTGTCGAGGATACGCAGTATTTT. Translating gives CASSVIVEDTQYF.

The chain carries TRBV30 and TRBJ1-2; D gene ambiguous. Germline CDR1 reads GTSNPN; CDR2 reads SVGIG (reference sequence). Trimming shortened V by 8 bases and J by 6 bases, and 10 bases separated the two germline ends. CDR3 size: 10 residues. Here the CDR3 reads CAVGRNGYTF. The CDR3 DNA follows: TGTGCCGTAGGACGGAATGGCTACACCTTC.

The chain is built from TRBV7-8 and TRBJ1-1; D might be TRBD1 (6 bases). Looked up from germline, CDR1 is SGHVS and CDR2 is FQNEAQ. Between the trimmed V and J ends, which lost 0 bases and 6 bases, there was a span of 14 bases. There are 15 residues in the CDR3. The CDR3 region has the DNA TGTGCCAGCAGCTTAGCACGGACAGACATGTCTGAAGCTTTCTTT. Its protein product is CASSLARTDMSEAFF. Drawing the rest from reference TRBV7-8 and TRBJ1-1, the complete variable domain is GAGVSQSPRYKVAKRGQDVALRCDPISGHVSLFWYQQALGQGPEFLTYFQNEAQLDKSGLPSDRFFAERPEGSVSTLKIQRTQQEDSAVYLCASSLARTDMSEAFFGQGTRLTVV.

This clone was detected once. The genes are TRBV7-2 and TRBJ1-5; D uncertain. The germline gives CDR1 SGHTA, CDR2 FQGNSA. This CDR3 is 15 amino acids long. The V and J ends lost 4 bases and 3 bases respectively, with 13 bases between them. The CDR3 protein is CASSYGLGYNQPQHF. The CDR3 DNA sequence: TGTGCCAGCAGCTACGGTTTGGGGTACAATCAGCCCCAGCATTTT.

CDR3 residues: CASRSSGRSHEQYF. DNA for the CDR3: TGTGCCAGTAGATCTAGCGGGAGGTCTCACGAGCAGTACTTC. The J gene is TRBJ2-7, the V gene TRBV19, with TRBD2 matching 11 bases. The CDR3 loop spans 14 amino acids. The trim removed 6 bases at V and 5 bases at J, leaving 6 bases unmatched. CDR1 is LNHDA and CDR2 is SQIVND in the germline V gene (reference sequence).

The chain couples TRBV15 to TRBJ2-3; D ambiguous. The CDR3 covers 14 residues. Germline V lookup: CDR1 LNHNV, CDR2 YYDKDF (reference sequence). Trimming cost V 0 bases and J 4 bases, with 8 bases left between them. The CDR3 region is CATSRESVADTQYF. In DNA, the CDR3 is TGTGCCACCAGCAGAGAATCAGTCGCAGATACGCAGTATTTT.

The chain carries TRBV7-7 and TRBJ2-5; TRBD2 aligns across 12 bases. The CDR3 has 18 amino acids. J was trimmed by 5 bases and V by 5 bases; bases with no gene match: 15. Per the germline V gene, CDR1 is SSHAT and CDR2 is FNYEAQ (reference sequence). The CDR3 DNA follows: TGTGCCAGCAGCAGTTCTAAGACTAGCGGGAGCGCGGGTGAGACCCAGTACTTC. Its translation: CASSSSKTSGSAGETQYF.

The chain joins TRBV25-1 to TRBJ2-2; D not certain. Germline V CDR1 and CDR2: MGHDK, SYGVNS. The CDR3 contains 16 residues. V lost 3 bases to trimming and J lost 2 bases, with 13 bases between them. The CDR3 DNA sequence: TGTGCCAGCAGTGACCCGACGTTAGCTAACACCGGGGAGCTGTTTTTT. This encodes CASSDPTLANTGELFF.

As DNA, the CDR3 is TGTGCCAGCAGTTTGGGACAGGGGGATGGCTACACCTTC. Translating it yields CASSLGQGDGYTF. The chain combines TRBV27 with TRBJ1-2; 11 nucleotides align to TRBD1. Losses at the gene ends were 3 bases for V and 6 bases for J; bases not matched to a gene: 0. CDR3 size: 13 residues. CDR1 is MNHEY, CDR2 SMNVEV, per germline (reference sequence).

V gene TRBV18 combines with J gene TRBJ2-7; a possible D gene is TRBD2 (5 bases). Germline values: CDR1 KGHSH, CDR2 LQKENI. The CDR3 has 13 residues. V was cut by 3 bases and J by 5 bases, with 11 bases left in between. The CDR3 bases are TGTGCCAGCTCACCTCGGGATCCCGACGAGCAGTACTTC. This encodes CASSPRDPDEQYF. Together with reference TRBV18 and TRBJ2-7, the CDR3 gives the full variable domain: NAGVMQNPRHLVRRRGQEARLRCSPMKGHSHVYWYRQLPEEGLKFMVYLQKENIIDESGMPKERFSAEFPKEGPSILRIQQVVRGDSAAYFCASSPRDPDEQYFGPGTRLTVT.

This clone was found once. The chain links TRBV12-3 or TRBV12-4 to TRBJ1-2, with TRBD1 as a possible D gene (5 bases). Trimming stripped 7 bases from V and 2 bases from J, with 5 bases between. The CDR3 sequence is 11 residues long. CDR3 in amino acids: CASTGNYGYTF. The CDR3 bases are TGTGCCAGCACAGGGAACTATGGCTACACCTTC.

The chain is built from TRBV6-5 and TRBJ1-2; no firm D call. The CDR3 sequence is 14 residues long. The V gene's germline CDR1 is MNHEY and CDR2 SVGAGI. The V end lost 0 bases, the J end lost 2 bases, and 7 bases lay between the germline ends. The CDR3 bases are TGTGCCAGCAGTTACTCGATAGTAAACTATGGCTACACCTTC. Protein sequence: CASSYSIVNYGYTF.

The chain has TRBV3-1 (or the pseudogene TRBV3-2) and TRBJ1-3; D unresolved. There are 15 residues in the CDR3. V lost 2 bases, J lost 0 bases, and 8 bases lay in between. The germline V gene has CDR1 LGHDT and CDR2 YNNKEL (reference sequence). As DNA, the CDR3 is TGTGCCAGCAGCCAACCCGGAATCTCTGGAAACACCATATATTTT. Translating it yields CASSQPGISGNTIYF.

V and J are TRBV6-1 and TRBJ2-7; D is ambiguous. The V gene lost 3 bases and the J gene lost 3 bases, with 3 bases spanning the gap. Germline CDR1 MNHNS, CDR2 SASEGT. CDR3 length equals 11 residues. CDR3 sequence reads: CASSESYEQYF. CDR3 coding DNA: TGTGCCAGCAGTGAGAGCTACGAGCAGTACTTC.

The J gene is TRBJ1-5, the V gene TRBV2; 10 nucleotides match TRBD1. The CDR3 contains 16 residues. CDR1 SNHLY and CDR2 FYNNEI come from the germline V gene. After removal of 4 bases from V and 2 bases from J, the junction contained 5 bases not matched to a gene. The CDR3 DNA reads TGTGCCAGCAGTGGGGACAGGGGAATCGGCAATCAGCCCCAGCATTTT. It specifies CASSGDRGIGNQPQHF. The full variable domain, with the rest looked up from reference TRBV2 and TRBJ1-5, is EPEVTQTPSHQVTQMGQEVILRCVPISNHLYFYWYRQILGQKVEFLVSFYNNEISEKSEIFDDQFSVERPDGSNFTLKIRSTKLEDSAMYFCASSGDRGIGNQPQHFGDGTRLSIL.

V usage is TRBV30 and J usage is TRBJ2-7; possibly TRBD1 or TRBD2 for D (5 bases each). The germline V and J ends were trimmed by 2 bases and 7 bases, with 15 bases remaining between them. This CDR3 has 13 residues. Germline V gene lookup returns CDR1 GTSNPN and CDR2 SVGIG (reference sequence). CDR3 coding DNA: TGTGCCTGGAGTCCCAGGGACCCCCTGGAGCAGTACTTC. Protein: CAWSPRDPLEQYF.